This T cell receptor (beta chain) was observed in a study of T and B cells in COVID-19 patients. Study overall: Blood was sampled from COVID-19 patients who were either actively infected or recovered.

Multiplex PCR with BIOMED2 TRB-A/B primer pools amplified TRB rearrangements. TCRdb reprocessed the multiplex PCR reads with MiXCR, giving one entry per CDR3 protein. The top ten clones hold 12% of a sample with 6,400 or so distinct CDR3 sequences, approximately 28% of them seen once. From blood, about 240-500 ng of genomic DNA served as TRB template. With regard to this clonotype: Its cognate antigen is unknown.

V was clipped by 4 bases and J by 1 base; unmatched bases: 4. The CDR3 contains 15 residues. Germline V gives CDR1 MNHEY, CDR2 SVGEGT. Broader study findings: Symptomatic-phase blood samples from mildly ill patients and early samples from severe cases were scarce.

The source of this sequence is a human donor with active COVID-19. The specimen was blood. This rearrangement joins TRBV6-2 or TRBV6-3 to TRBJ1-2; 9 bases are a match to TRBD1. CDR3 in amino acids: CASSSPDRGNYGYTF. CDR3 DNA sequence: TGTGCCAGCAGTTCCCCGGACAGGGGTAACTATGGCTACACCTTC.